This TCR beta chain was identified during a study of CD8 T cells in ankylosing spondylitis. The CDR3 has 13 amino acids. CDR1 LNHDA and CDR2 SQIVND come from the germline V gene (reference sequence). V shed 4 bases and J 7 bases; nucleotides not matched to a gene: 4. Study-wide points: Disease-linked clones reportedly concentrated significantly in matched ankylosing spondylitis synovial fluid. A motif in TCR beta, a set of 8 or 9 highly homologous variants, appeared characteristic of ankylosing spondylitis blood.

TCRdb itself ran the 5' RACE reads through MiXCR, one entry per CDR3 protein. The sample holds 200,000 to 250,000 distinct CDR3 sequences, more than 9% seen once. Notes on this clonotype: Its specificity is unknown.

This clonotype was obtained from a male donor with ankylosing spondylitis or in good health (not recorded which). Sequences were obtained from blood, either unsorted or a sorted T cell fraction (not recorded which). The chain combines TRBV19 with TRBJ2-1; 7 nucleotides agree with TRBD2. The CDR3 here is CASSTGGVNEQFF. CDR3 sequence (DNA): TGTGCCAGTAGTACGGGAGGTGTAAATGAGCAGTTCTTC. The full variable domain, rest sourced from reference TRBV19 and TRBJ2-1, is DGGITQSPKYLFRKEGQNVTLSCEQNLNHDAMYWYRQDPGQGLRLIYYSQIVNDFQKGDIAEGYSVSREKKESFPLTVTSAQKNPTAFYLCASSTGGVNEQFFGPGTRLTVL.